The entry below gives a single T cell receptor (beta chain) sequence along with its context. Antigen unknown. The data belong to a study of shared clonotypes between healthy human individuals. Study observations and caveats: Sampling covered nothing but blood. Tissue TCR repertoires likely differ from those found in blood. Rarefaction indicated that sorted-subset sequencing remained incomplete although depth was large. The generation probabilities recorded for non-shared clonotypes fell below those of clonotypes shared by all four donors.

TCRdb's copy holds only in-frame clones and misses some; the assay was immunoSEQ multiplex PCR. The profile covers approximately 2.5 million clones, with more than 80% appearing a single time and over 0.12% taken by the ten largest. Splitting the CD4+ cells yielded a CD45RA+ naive subset and a CD45RA-negative memory subset. The CDR3 extends over 16 amino acids. The germline V and J ends were trimmed by 0 bases and 5 bases, with 16 bases remaining between them. CDR1 is SGHDN and CDR2 is FVKESK in the germline V gene. This chain uses TRBV14 with TRBJ1-1; maybe TRBD1 (5 bases). The clonotype originates from a man aged 18 to 30 in good health. The sample consisted of naive CD4+ T cells sorted from blood. Subset denoted: CD45RA+ positively selected. The CDR3 DNA reads TGTGCCAGCAGCCAAGATGGGGTAAGGGGAGGGACTGAAGCTTTCTTT. Its protein is CASSQDGVRGGTEAFF.